The 32 T cell receptor beta chains below all came from one sample that was sequenced in a study of immune evolution from preneoplasia to lung adenocarcinoma (dated by TCRdb to about 2021). The library was made by the immunoSEQ multiplex PCR assay. Held by TCRdb, this immuneACCESS table contains in-frame sequences only and omits some clones. Under half of the omission traces to an unresolved V gene where checked; the cause of the rest is unknown. The sample yields some 9,200 clones; approximately 79% were counted once. Around 12% of the sample is taken by the ten largest. Sample: FFPE lung adenocarcinoma in situ tissue. Read against the paper, the sample's cell subset or site label means: preinvasive adenocarcinoma in situ (AIS). These receptors were taken from an elderly person with lung adenocarcinoma.

This chain links TRBV11-3 with TRBJ2-5; TRBD2 matches 9 bases. This CDR3 is 15 amino acids long. The junction had 5 bases not matched to a gene; V was cut back by 1 base and J by 5 bases. Germline V CDR1 and CDR2: SGHNT, YENEEA. The CDR3 DNA sequence: TGTGCCAGCAGCTTAGCCGGGACTAGCATGGAGACCCAGTACTTC. Amino acids: CASSLAGTSMETQYF. Looking up the rest from reference TRBV11-3 and TRBJ2-5 gives the full variable domain: EAGVVQSPRYKIIEKKQPVAFWCNPISGHNTLYWYLQNLGQGPELLIRYENEEAVDDSQLPKDRFSAERLKGVDSTLKIQPAELGDSAVYLCASSLAGTSMETQYFGPGTRLLVL.

This clone showed up just once. The chain has TRBV5-1 and TRBJ2-2; 10 nucleotides align to TRBD1. Trimming took 0 bases from V and 11 from J; bases not matched to a gene: 4. The V gene's germline CDR1 is SGHRS and CDR2 YFSETQ. There are 14 residues in the CDR3. CDR3 region: CASSLGDRGRELFF. DNA for the CDR3: TGCGCCAGCAGCTTGGGGGACAGGGGCCGAGAGCTGTTTTTT.

The rearrangement links TRBV28 to TRBJ1-6; D is possibly TRBD1 (5 bases). This CDR3 has 16 residues. V was pared by 7 bases and J by 3 bases, with 16 bases between. Germline CDR1 and CDR2: MDHEN and SYDVKM. CDR3 loop: CASNPRGGYYNSPLHF. The DNA for the CDR3 is TGTGCCAGCAATCCGCGGGGGGGTTACTATAATTCACCCCTCCACTTT. The whole variable domain, remainder taken from reference TRBV28 and TRBJ1-6, is DVKVTQSSRYLVKRTGEKVFLECVQDMDHENMFWYRQDPGLGLRLIYFSYDVKMKEKGDIPEGYSVSREKKERFSLILESASTNQTSMYLCASNPRGGYYNSPLHFGNGTRLTVT.

The chain combines TRBV29-1 with TRBJ1-1, with 7 bases matching TRBD1. The germline V gene encodes CDR1 SQVTM and CDR2 ANQGSEA. CDR3 length: 12 residues. Trimming at V came to 7 bases and at J to 5 bases, leaving 7 bases not matched to a gene. The chain's CDR3 is CSGGGVGTEAFF. For the CDR3, the DNA is TGCAGCGGAGGGGGCGTCGGGACTGAAGCTTTCTTT.

This chain joins TRBV6-5 and TRBJ1-4, with 7 nucleotides matching TRBD1. V lost 0 bases, J lost 7 bases, and 5 bases stayed unmatched. The germline V gene encodes CDR1 MNHEY and CDR2 SVGAGI. CDR3 length equals 15 residues. CDR3 protein: CASSYSRQGAEKLFF. The CDR3 DNA reads as TGTGCCAGCAGTTACTCGAGACAGGGTGCTGAAAAACTGTTTTTT.

This chain joins TRBV7-9 and TRBJ2-1; TRBD2 might be the D (6 bases). The CDR3 spans 19 residues. Per germline, CDR1 SEHNR and CDR2 FQNEAQ (reference sequence). V lost 2 bases to trimming and J lost 5 bases, with 25 bases between them. The CDR3 DNA sequence: TGTGCCAGCAGCTTAAGCGGGCCCCGGACTCGGGGCTTGAACAATGAGCAGTTCTTC. Translated: CASSLSGPRTRGLNNEQFF.

The CDR3: CASTPTGTMNTEAFF. In nucleotides, the CDR3 is TGTGCCAGCACCCCGACGGGAACTATGAACACTGAAGCTTTCTTT. J is TRBJ1-1 and V is TRBV6-6; D is unclear. Deletions cut 7 bases from V and 0 bases from J, with 15 bases between. The CDR3 sequence is 15 residues long. The germline V gene encodes CDR1 MNHNY and CDR2 SVGAGI (reference sequence).

The V and J genes are TRBV5-6 and TRBJ1-6; 10 bases align to TRBD1. Looked up from germline, CDR1 is SGHDT and CDR2 is YYEEEE. This CDR3 comprises 16 residues. Trimming cost V 1 base and J 8 bases; bases outside gene matches: 6. The chain's CDR3 is CASSLRQGAFDSPLHF. Here the CDR3 DNA reads TGTGCCAGCAGCTTGCGACAGGGGGCCTTCGATTCACCCCTCCACTTT.

V gene TRBV30 combines with J gene TRBJ1-1; 7 bases align to TRBD1. From germline, CDR1 is GTSNPN and CDR2 SVGIG (reference sequence). The CDR3 is 11 amino acids. After removal of 7 bases from V and 6 bases from J, the junction contained 5 bases not matched to a gene. Written as DNA, the CDR3 is TGTGCCTACAGGGGAGGCCCTGAAGCTTTCTTT. This translates into CAYRGGPEAFF.

With respect to this clone: A junction boundary mismatches the germline segment, possibly from a read error. Other DNA sequences in this specimen translate into the identical CDR3. The chain has TRBV30 and TRBJ2-2; 11 bases map to TRBD1. This CDR3 spans 15 amino acids. Germline CDR1 and CDR2: GTSNPN and SVGIG (reference sequence). In DNA, the CDR3 is TGTGCCTGGAGTAAAGGGACAGGGGGACCCGGGGAGTTGTTTTTT. Protein: CAWSKGTGGPGELFF.

This clone was seen a single time. This CDR3 is CASSLTGNSPLHF. DNA of the CDR3: TGTGCCAGCAGCTTAACGGGGAATTCACCCCTCCACTTT. The chain links TRBV7-3 to TRBJ1-6; D remains ambiguous. This CDR3 is built from 13 residues. Germline V gene data show CDR1 as SGHTA and CDR2 as FQGTGA. V lost 0 bases, J lost 7 bases, and 4 bases lay in between. The full variable domain, with the rest looked up from reference TRBV7-3 and TRBJ1-6, is GAGVSQTPSNKVTEKGKYVELRCDPISGHTALYWYRQSLGQGPEFLIYFQGTGAADDSGLPNDRFFAVRPEGSVSTLKIQRTERGDSAVYLCASSLTGNSPLHFGNGTRLTVT.

The chain uses TRBV25-1 and TRBJ1-4, with D perhaps TRBD1 (5 bases). Trimming took 4 bases from V and 8 from J, leaving 11 bases between them. The CDR3 loop spans 13 amino acids. The germline gives CDR1 MGHDK, CDR2 SYGVNS. Here the CDR3 reads CASSASGTEKLFF. In DNA, the CDR3 is TGTGCCAGCAGTGCTTCAGGGACGGAAAAACTGTTTTTT.

For this clone: This sample also contains other DNA sequences that code for the same CDR3. The chain uses TRBV28 and TRBJ1-1; 7 bases match TRBD1. The CDR3 runs 13 residues. J gave up 7 bases and V 5 bases, and 7 bases lay outside the gene matches. Per germline, CDR1 MDHEN and CDR2 SYDVKM. CDR3 amino acids: CASSPRGQVEAFF. For the CDR3, the DNA is TGTGCCAGCAGTCCCCGCGGACAGGTTGAAGCTTTCTTT. Complete variable domain (other parts from reference TRBV28 and TRBJ1-1): DVKVTQSSRYLVKRTGEKVFLECVQDMDHENMFWYRQDPGLGLRLIYFSYDVKMKEKGDIPEGYSVSREKKERFSLILESASTNQTSMYLCASSPRGQVEAFFGQGTRLTVV.

This chain uses TRBV12-1 with TRBJ1-2. TRBV12-1 is termed a pseudogene. The CDR3 is 12 residues long. CDR3 sequence: CASSIPGYGYTF. CDR3 nucleotide sequence: TGTGCCAGCAGCATCCCCGGCTATGGCTACACCTTC.

The rearrangement links TRBV5-1 to TRBJ1-3, with D possibly TRBD1 on 6 matching bases. This CDR3 is built from 16 residues. Germline CDR1 SGHRS, CDR2 YFSETQ. V dropped 0 bases and J dropped 0 bases, with 10 bases sitting between them. The CDR3 nucleotides are TGCGCCAGCAGCTTGGGGACAGTAGACTCTGGAAACACCATATATTTT. This sequence encodes CASSLGTVDSGNTIYF. Filled out from reference TRBV5-1 and TRBJ1-3, the complete variable domain reads KAGVTQTPRYLIKTRGQQVTLSCSPISGHRSVSWYQQTPGQGLQFLFEYFSETQRNKGNFPGRFSGRQFSNSRSEMNVSTLELGDSALYLCASSLGTVDSGNTIYFGEGSWLTVV.

CDR3 sequence: CASSGSQGWNEKLFF. In DNA form, the CDR3 reads TGTGCCAGCAGTGGGTCACAGGGATGGAATGAAAAACTGTTTTTT. This chain links TRBV28 with TRBJ1-4; D is possibly TRBD1 (6 bases). This CDR3 is 15 amino acids long. Deletions cut 5 bases from V and 5 bases from J, with 15 bases between. Germline lookup yields CDR1 MDHEN and CDR2 SYDVKM.

The table lists this clone with a few counts. V and J are TRBV19 and TRBJ1-5, with a possible D match to TRBD1 (6 bases). This CDR3 comprises 14 residues. Germline values: CDR1 LNHDA, CDR2 SQIVND (reference sequence). Trimming removed 8 bases at V and 0 bases at J, with 11 bases between. CDR3 coding DNA: TGTGCCAGTTCAGGGGATTATAGCAATCAGCCCCAGCATTTT. It encodes CASSGDYSNQPQHF.

The J gene is TRBJ2-5, the V gene TRBV18; D is unclear. Trimming shortened V by 2 bases and J by 0 bases, and 10 bases separated the two germline ends. This CDR3 is built from 15 residues. Germline V gene data show CDR1 as KGHSH and CDR2 as LQKENI. This CDR3 reads CASSPVSGNQETQYF. The CDR3 coding sequence is TGTGCCAGCTCACCAGTTTCTGGGAACCAAGAGACCCAGTACTTC.

The chain employs TRBV9 and TRBJ2-5; 11 bases agree with TRBD2. Germline CDR1 reads SGDLS; CDR2 reads YYNGEE. There are 16 residues in the CDR3. J lost 5 bases, V lost 3 bases, and 9 bases had no gene match. The CDR3 sequence is CASSAATSGALETQYF. CDR3 nucleotide sequence: TGTGCCAGCAGCGCCGCGACTAGCGGGGCGTTGGAGACCCAGTACTTC.

The CDR3 here is CASSLATGLDGYTF. The CDR3 DNA reads as TGTGCCAGCAGCTTAGCAACAGGGTTGGATGGCTACACCTTC. The gene calls are TRBV11-2 and TRBJ1-2, with D possibly being TRBD1 (6 bases). Germline V gene data show CDR1 as SGHAT and CDR2 as FQNNGV. Trimming removed 1 base at V and 6 bases at J, with 12 bases between. The CDR3 is 14 residues long.

The chain couples TRBV2 to TRBJ1-4; a weak D match, TRBD1 (5 bases). Germline values: CDR1 SNHLY, CDR2 FYNNEI. Trimming took 4 bases from V and 0 from J, leaving 9 bases between them. The CDR3 runs 15 residues. CDR3 sequence reads: CASSALQATNEKLFF. In DNA, the CDR3 is TGTGCCAGCAGTGCCTTACAGGCAACTAATGAAAAACTGTTTTTT.

The genes are TRBV11-2 and TRBJ2-2; tentatively, D is TRBD2 (6 bases). Trimming took 1 base from V and 1 from J, leaving 10 bases between them. Looked up from germline, CDR1 is SGHAT and CDR2 is FQNNGV. The CDR3 consists of 16 residues. CDR3 in DNA: TGTGCCAGCAGCTTAGTAGGAGGGTGGAACACCGGGGAGCTGTTTTTT. Translating it yields CASSLVGGWNTGELFF.

V usage is TRBV29-1 and J usage is TRBJ2-2, with 7 positions matching TRBD1. This CDR3 region has 14 residues. J gave up 4 bases and V 6 bases, and 8 bases lay outside the gene matches. CDR1 is SQVTM, CDR2 ANQGSEA, per germline. CDR3 sequence (DNA): TGCAGCGTGATTCCTACAGGGGTCACCGGGGAGCTGTTTTTT. Protein product: CSVIPTGVTGELFF.

This chain uses TRBV11-3 with TRBJ2-7; no clear D gene. The CDR3 spans 14 residues. Germline V gene data show CDR1 as SGHNT and CDR2 as YENEEA. V lost 5 bases to trimming and J lost 5 bases, with 16 bases between them. CDR3 loop: CASSPPGAPHEQYF. The CDR3 DNA sequence: TGTGCCAGCAGCCCCCCCGGTGCCCCCCACGAGCAGTACTTC.

The V gene is TRBV27, the J gene TRBJ1-1; D perhaps matches TRBD1 (6 bases). CDR1 is MNHEY, CDR2 SMNVEV, per germline (reference sequence). Trimming took off 3 bases at V and 3 bases at J, with 8 bases between the two ends. This CDR3 is 13 amino acids long. Here the CDR3 reads CASSFEGDTEAFF. The CDR3 DNA is TGTGCCAGCAGTTTCGAGGGGGACACTGAAGCTTTCTTT.

This rearrangement joins TRBV9 to TRBJ1-1, with 8 nucleotides matching TRBD1. This CDR3 has 13 residues. V lost 3 bases to trimming and J lost 6 bases; unmatched junction nucleotides: 4. Germline-derived CDR1 and CDR2 are SGDLS and YYNGEE. CDR3 region: CASSAETGAEAFF. Here the CDR3 DNA reads TGTGCCAGCAGCGCCGAGACAGGGGCTGAAGCTTTCTTT.

V and J are TRBV7-8 and TRBJ1-6; a possible D gene is TRBD1 (5 bases). CDR1 is SGHVS, CDR2 FQNEAQ, per germline. The CDR3 covers 15 residues. V shed 6 bases and J shed 8 bases, with 17 bases lying between them. CDR3 in amino acids: CASSPTRGWDSPLHF. The CDR3 nucleotides read TGTGCCAGCAGTCCCACGAGGGGTTGGGATTCACCCCTCCACTTT. Full variable domain (rest looked up from reference TRBV7-8 and TRBJ1-6): GAGVSQSPRYKVAKRGQDVALRCDPISGHVSLFWYQQALGQGPEFLTYFQNEAQLDKSGLPSDRFFAERPEGSVSTLKIQRTQQEDSAVYLCASSPTRGWDSPLHFGNGTRLTVT.

This clone was observed once. The rearrangement uses TRBV6-1 and TRBJ1-2, with 8 bases aligning to TRBD1. With V trimmed by 2 bases and J by 7 bases, 3 bases remained unmatched. Germline V CDR1 and CDR2: MNHNS, SASEGT. The CDR3 spans 13 residues. The CDR3 DNA sequence: TGTGCCAGCAGTGAAACAGGGGGTGTTGGCTACACCTTC. As protein: CASSETGGVGYTF.

There are a few counts of this clone. The J gene is TRBJ1-1, the V gene TRBV5-4, with 9 bases aligning to TRBD1. The V and J ends lost 3 bases and 5 bases, in that order; junction bases with no gene match: 11. The CDR3 consists of 16 residues. The V gene's germline CDR1 is SGHNT and CDR2 YYREEE (reference sequence). CDR3 coding DNA: TGTGCCAGCAGCTCCGCTAACAGGGGGCGGCGTACTGAAGCTTTCTTT. Encoded protein: CASSSANRGRRTEAFF.

The chain is built from TRBV23-1 and TRBJ1-5; D is unresolved. TRBV23-1 is sorted into the ORF group, with uncertain function. The length of the CDR3 is 22 residues. V dropped 0 bases and J dropped 1 base, with 28 bases sitting between them. The CDR3 DNA sequence: TGCGCCAGCAGTCAATCGCCCGGAGACGCCACCTCCGGGAAAATCAGCAATCAGCCCCAGCATTTT. Translating gives CASSQSPGDATSGKISNQPQHF.

The chain is built from TRBV11-3 and TRBJ1-2; 7 nucleotides agree with TRBD1. Losses at the gene ends were 5 bases for V and 3 bases for J; bases not matched to a gene: 15. The germline CDR1 and CDR2 sequences are SGHNT and YENEEA. The CDR3 is 17 residues long. CDR3 region: CASSVVGGQEGYYGYTF. The CDR3 bases are TGTGCCAGCAGCGTAGTGGGCGGACAGGAAGGGTACTATGGCTACACCTTC.

The chain links TRBV11-3 to TRBJ1-1; 7 nucleotides align to TRBD1. The CDR3 totals 15 residues. Germline values: CDR1 SGHNT, CDR2 YENEEA. Trimming removed 1 base from V and 6 bases from J; junction bases left unmatched: 8. CDR3 sequence reads: CASSLGGGVGAEAFF. The CDR3 DNA reads TGTGCCAGCAGCTTAGGAGGGGGCGTGGGCGCTGAAGCTTTCTTT.